Listed below are T cell receptor beta chains from one sample, sequenced in a study of blood T cell repertoires in COVID-19. Produced via immunoSEQ multiplex PCR; TCRdb's table is partial and in-frame only. The table records approximately 390,000 clones, nearly 90% of them present only once. The material sequenced was peripheral blood. Receptor source: a man between 18 and 35 years old with active or convalescent COVID-19. Each CDR3 is given with its conserved first and last residue. The D gene is left open where the match is weak. Expanded clones get a size class; other rows say once, few or many, or leave the size out.

-	-	TRBJ2-7	TRBV5-6	TGTGCCAGCAGCTTGGAGTCAGGGAAGGTCAACGAGCAGTACTTC	CASSLESGKVNEQYF
-	-	TRBJ2-5	TRBV13	TGTGCCAGCAGCGACCGTGGTTGGGGGCACCCCCAAGAGACCCAGTACTTC	CASSDRGWGHPQETQYF
TRBD2	-	TRBJ2-7	TRBV7-6	TGTGCCAGCAGCTTGAGCGGGGGAGGCTACGAGCAGTACTTC	CASSLSGGGYEQYF
TRBD1	-	TRBJ2-7	TRBV5-6	TGTGCCAGCAGCTTGTGGACAGGACTCCACGAGCAGTACTTC	CASSLWTGLHEQYF
-	-	TRBJ2-1	TRBV12-3/TRBV12-4	TGTGCCAGCAGTTTAAGCGGTTACAATGAGCAGTTCTTC	CASSLSGYNEQFF
-	-	TRBJ2-7	TRBV19	TGTGCCAGTAGTGCGACAGCGTTCTACGAGCAGTACTTC	CASSATAFYEQYF
-	many	TRBJ1-6	TRBV6-6	TGTGCCACCATTCCGATCACAGGGCATAATTCACCCCTCCACTTT	CATIPITGHNSPLHF
TRBD2	-	TRBJ2-7	TRBV24-1	TGTGCCACCAGTGACGGACTAGCGGGGACCTACGAGCAGTACTTC	CATSDGLAGTYEQYF
-	-	TRBJ2-1	TRBV9	TGTGCCAGCAGCGTATTGGACTGGTACTCCTACAATGAGCAGTTCTTC	CASSVLDWYSYNEQFF
-	-	TRBJ1-1	TRBV6-4	TGTGCCAGCAGTAAACAGGTCTACACTGAAGCTTTCTTT	CASSKQVYTEAFF